A selection of T cell receptor beta chains follows, all from one sample in a study of cytomegalovirus exposure and HLA in healthy donors. Here immunoSEQ multiplex PCR was the method, and the copy in TCRdb shows in-frame clones only, minus some. The top ten hold about 2.5% of the sample, which has approximately 150,000 clones, more than 60% seen once. Sequences were obtained from PBMCs. These receptors came from a human donor in good health. Each CDR3 is given with its conserved first and last residue. Each record gives: J gene, clone size, V gene, D gene, CDR3 DNA, CDR3 protein. D genes are given only for firm matches. Size values are once, few and many counts, or a class for expanded clones, and some rows have none.

j_gene: TRBJ2-5; abundance: .; v_gene: TRBV29-1; d_gene: .; CDR3nt: TGCAGCGTTGAAGATTCGGGGGGCCTCCAAGAGACCCAGTACTTC; CDR3aa: CSVEDSGGLQETQYF
j_gene: TRBJ2-5; abundance: few; v_gene: TRBV21-1; d_gene: .; CDR3nt: TGTGCCAGCATTTCGGGGGGCCCGGGAAAGACCCAGTACTTC; CDR3aa: CASISGGPGKTQYF
j_gene: TRBJ1-4; abundance: .; v_gene: TRBV10-1; d_gene: TRBD1; CDR3nt: TGCGCCAGCAGTGAAGGGACAGGTGGTGAAAAACTGTTTTTT; CDR3aa: CASSEGTGGEKLFF
j_gene: TRBJ2-5; abundance: .; v_gene: TRBV7-7; d_gene: TRBD1; CDR3nt: TGTGCTAGCAGCTTAGGGACAGGGGGCAGAGAGACCCAGTACTTC; CDR3aa: CASSLGTGGRETQYF
j_gene: TRBJ1-2; abundance: few; v_gene: TRBV11-2; d_gene: .; CDR3nt: TGTGCCAGCAGCTTTCGGGGTGGCTACACCTTC; CDR3aa: CASSFRGGYTF
j_gene: TRBJ1-4; abundance: .; v_gene: TRBV5-6; d_gene: TRBD1; CDR3nt: TGTGCCAGCAGCTTGCAAGGACAGGGTCTAAATGAAAAACTGTTTTTT; CDR3aa: CASSLQGQGLNEKLFF
j_gene: TRBJ2-5; abundance: .; v_gene: TRBV5-1; d_gene: TRBD2; CDR3nt: TGCGCCAGCCGGATAGGACCGCCAGCGGGGGGGCGAGAGACCCAGTACTTC; CDR3aa: CASRIGPPAGGRETQYF
j_gene: TRBJ1-3; abundance: .; v_gene: TRBV25-1; d_gene: .; CDR3nt: TGTGCCAGCAGTGATCATATAAGGGGATGGGGAAACACCATATATTTT; CDR3aa: CASSDHIRGWGNTIYF
j_gene: TRBJ2-1; abundance: .; v_gene: TRBV5-1; d_gene: TRBD1; CDR3nt: TGCGCCAGCAGCTTGGGAGGACAGGGGTTTAATATGAATGAGCAGTTCTTC; CDR3aa: CASSLGGQGFNMNEQFF
j_gene: TRBJ1-2; abundance: few; v_gene: TRBV5-1; d_gene: .; CDR3nt: TGCGCCAGCAGCTTGGCAACAGGGTTTTCGAGGGGCTACACCTTC; CDR3aa: CASSLATGFSRGYTF
j_gene: TRBJ1-1; abundance: once; v_gene: TRBV5-1; d_gene: .; CDR3nt: TGCGCCAGCAGCTGGGGGGGGGACACTGAAGCTTTCTTT; CDR3aa: CASSWGGDTEAFF
j_gene: TRBJ1-1; abundance: once; v_gene: TRBV18; d_gene: TRBD1; CDR3nt: TGTGCCAGCTCACCACCGGACAGGGGGTCGGGTGACACTGAAGCTTTCTTT; CDR3aa: CASSPPDRGSGDTEAFF
j_gene: TRBJ2-5; abundance: few; v_gene: TRBV7-8; d_gene: .; CDR3nt: TGTGCCAGCAGCTTAGTCCCTCCCGGGTGGGGGCCCCAAGAGACCCAGTACTTC; CDR3aa: CASSLVPPGWGPQETQYF
j_gene: TRBJ1-2; abundance: few; v_gene: TRBV30; d_gene: .; CDR3nt: TGTGCCTGGAGTGTAGAGGTTCACTATGGCTACACCTTC; CDR3aa: CAWSVEVHYGYTF
j_gene: TRBJ2-1; abundance: .; v_gene: TRBV4-1; d_gene: TRBD2; CDR3nt: TGCGCCAGCAGCGTTACTAGCGGGTTACACAATGAGCAGTTCTTC; CDR3aa: CASSVTSGLHNEQFF
j_gene: TRBJ2-3; abundance: few; v_gene: TRBV13; d_gene: TRBD2; CDR3nt: TGTGCCAGCAGCCCCCCTGGGGGGAGCGGGGGGGCAGATACGCAGTATTTT; CDR3aa: CASSPPGGSGGADTQYF
j_gene: TRBJ2-3; abundance: .; v_gene: TRBV18; d_gene: .; CDR3nt: TGTGCCAGCTCATCTTATGCGCCCGGGGGCACAGATACGCAGTATTTT; CDR3aa: CASSSYAPGGTDTQYF
j_gene: TRBJ2-5; abundance: .; v_gene: TRBV29-1; d_gene: TRBD1; CDR3nt: TGCAGCGTTGCCCAGGGGGCGGTTGGGGAGACCCAGTACTTC; CDR3aa: CSVAQGAVGETQYF
j_gene: TRBJ1-1; abundance: .; v_gene: TRBV6-5; d_gene: TRBD1; CDR3nt: TGTGCCAGCACCGGGACAGTGAACACTGAAGCTTTCTTT; CDR3aa: CASTGTVNTEAFF
j_gene: TRBJ2-1; abundance: .; v_gene: TRBV5-1; d_gene: TRBD2; CDR3nt: TGCGCCAGCAGCTGGAAAGGGACCGGGGGGGCCTACAATGAGCAGTTCTTC; CDR3aa: CASSWKGTGGAYNEQFF
j_gene: TRBJ2-5; abundance: .; v_gene: TRBV5-6; d_gene: .; CDR3nt: TGTGCCAGCGGTGAACTAGCCGAGTACCAAGAGACCCAGTACTTC; CDR3aa: CASGELAEYQETQYF
j_gene: TRBJ1-6; abundance: few; v_gene: TRBV5-5; d_gene: TRBD1; CDR3nt: TGTGCCAGCAGGCCAGGGGGAGGCAATTCACCCCTCCACTTT; CDR3aa: CASRPGGGNSPLHF
j_gene: TRBJ2-3; abundance: few; v_gene: TRBV6-5; d_gene: .; CDR3nt: TGTGCCAGCAGTTACTCAGGGGCGAACACAGATACGCAGTATTTT; CDR3aa: CASSYSGANTDTQYF
j_gene: TRBJ2-3; abundance: .; v_gene: TRBV19; d_gene: .; CDR3nt: TGTGCCAGTAGCCAGCAGGTCGAGGATACGCAGTATTTT; CDR3aa: CASSQQVEDTQYF
j_gene: TRBJ1-6; abundance: .; v_gene: TRBV7-9; d_gene: .; CDR3nt: TGTGCCAGCAGCTCCGGAGGGGATAATAATTCACCCCTCCACTTT; CDR3aa: CASSSGGDNNSPLHF
j_gene: TRBJ1-1; abundance: .; v_gene: TRBV19; d_gene: .; CDR3nt: TGTGCCAGTACCGAAGGACAGACCATGAACACTGAAGCTTTCTTT; CDR3aa: CASTEGQTMNTEAFF
j_gene: TRBJ1-5; abundance: few; v_gene: TRBV28; d_gene: TRBD1; CDR3nt: TGTGCCAGCAGTCGAAGGACAGGGGCCCTAAGCAATCAGCCCCAGCATTTT; CDR3aa: CASSRRTGALSNQPQHF
j_gene: TRBJ1-6; abundance: .; v_gene: TRBV7-9; d_gene: .; CDR3nt: TGTGCCAGCAGACCTGACAGCCAAGCCCTCCACTTT; CDR3aa: CASRPDSQALHF
j_gene: TRBJ2-3; abundance: .; v_gene: TRBV7-3; d_gene: TRBD1; CDR3nt: TGTGCCAGCAGCTCCACACACAGGGGAGTGAGCACAGATACGCAGTATTTT; CDR3aa: CASSSTHRGVSTDTQYF
j_gene: TRBJ2-7; abundance: .; v_gene: TRBV6-5; d_gene: .; CDR3nt: TGTGCCAGCAGCCGGACTGTCTACGAGCAGTACTTC; CDR3aa: CASSRTVYEQYF
j_gene: TRBJ2-3; abundance: once; v_gene: TRBV2; d_gene: TRBD2; CDR3nt: TGTGCCAGCCGAAGGGCTAGCGGGGGGGAGAAGGATACGCAGTATTTT; CDR3aa: CASRRASGGEKDTQYF
j_gene: TRBJ2-7; abundance: .; v_gene: TRBV15; d_gene: TRBD1; CDR3nt: TGTGCCACCAGCAGGATCGCGACAGGGGCGATCTGGGGCGAGCAGTACTTC; CDR3aa: CATSRIATGAIWGEQYF
j_gene: TRBJ1-1; abundance: .; v_gene: TRBV11-1; d_gene: .; CDR3nt: TGTGCCAGCAGCCAAGATGAGATTGAAGCTTTCTTT; CDR3aa: CASSQDEIEAFF
j_gene: TRBJ2-2; abundance: .; v_gene: TRBV7-8; d_gene: TRBD1; CDR3nt: TGTGCCAGCAGCTTAGTACAGGGGGCGAACACCGGGGAGCTGTTTTTT; CDR3aa: CASSLVQGANTGELFF
j_gene: TRBJ1-2; abundance: .; v_gene: TRBV30; d_gene: TRBD1; CDR3nt: TGTGCCTGGAGTGGGACAGGGAATATTTATAACTATGGCTACACCTTC; CDR3aa: CAWSGTGNIYNYGYTF
j_gene: TRBJ2-7; abundance: .; v_gene: TRBV2; d_gene: .; CDR3nt: TGTGCCAGCAGGAAGGGGACTGCCTACGAGCAGTACTTC; CDR3aa: CASRKGTAYEQYF
j_gene: TRBJ1-1; abundance: few; v_gene: TRBV29-1; d_gene: .; CDR3nt: TGCAGCGCCAGGTCCGGGAGGCCGAACACTGAAGCTTTCTTT; CDR3aa: CSARSGRPNTEAFF
j_gene: TRBJ2-2; abundance: .; v_gene: TRBV7-6; d_gene: .; CDR3nt: TGTGCCAGCAGCTTAAATGGCGGGGTGAGCGGAACCGGGGAGCTGTTTTTT; CDR3aa: CASSLNGGVSGTGELFF
j_gene: TRBJ1-6; abundance: few; v_gene: TRBV10-3; d_gene: .; CDR3nt: TGTGCCATCAGTGAGGGACACACGAAATCACCCCTCCACTTT; CDR3aa: CAISEGHTKSPLHF
j_gene: TRBJ2-1; abundance: .; v_gene: TRBV19; d_gene: .; CDR3nt: TGTGCCGTTAGGGAATCGGGAGCGATTAATGAGCAGTTCTTC; CDR3aa: CAVRESGAINEQFF
j_gene: TRBJ1-5; abundance: .; v_gene: TRBV2; d_gene: .; CDR3nt: TGTGCCAGCAGTGGGGGCAGGGCTTATAGCAATCAGCCCCAGCATTTT; CDR3aa: CASSGGRAYSNQPQHF
j_gene: TRBJ1-6; abundance: .; v_gene: TRBV5-4; d_gene: .; CDR3nt: TGTGCCAGCAGCCCGAGCCCCCACCCTCCCCCAGGGGATGGTTCACCCCTCCACTTT; CDR3aa: CASSPSPHPPPGDGSPLHF